These 9 T cell receptor beta chains were all obtained from the same sample, sequenced in a study of Ad26.COV2.S vaccination and SARS-CoV-2 variants. Method: immunoSEQ multiplex PCR; TCRdb's copy keeps in-frame clones and lacks some. The data show roughly 700,000 clones, roughly 90% seen once. Sample treatment: 15 to 20 received Ad26.COV2.S at low or high dose, single or two shots; several received placebo; per-sample allocation not given. The samples were gathered on day 63 after the first injection of vaccine or placebo. Specimen: peripheral blood, collected in a trial of Ad26.COV2.S vaccine versus placebo. The receptors come from a person between 18 and 65 years old who received the Ad26.COV2.S COVID-19 vaccine or a placebo.

The rearrangement joins TRBV7-6 to TRBJ2-3; 8 bases agree with TRBD2. The V segment lost 4 bases and the J segment 0 bases; nucleotides outside the gene matches: 3. Germline V CDR1 and CDR2: SGHVS, FNYEAQ. The CDR3 is 15 residues long. The CDR3 region is CASSSSSGSTDTQYF. The DNA for the CDR3 is TGTGCCAGCAGCTCTTCTAGCGGGAGCACAGATACGCAGTATTTT.

The chain joins TRBV6-1 to TRBJ2-6; no firm D call. This CDR3 region has 15 residues. The germline V gene has CDR1 MNHNS and CDR2 SASEGT. Trimming removed 0 bases at V and 0 bases at J, with 3 bases between. CDR3 coding DNA: TGTGCCAGCAGTGAAGCGAGCTCTGGGGCCAACGTCCTGACTTTC. Protein: CASSEASSGANVLTF.

This CDR3 is CASSTYRGSSTDTQYF. The CDR3 bases are TGTGCCAGCAGCACCTACAGGGGATCTAGCACAGATACGCAGTATTTT. The chain links TRBV7-9 to TRBJ2-3; 7 positions match TRBD1. This CDR3 contains 16 residues. Germline V lookup: CDR1 SEHNR, CDR2 FQNEAQ (reference sequence). The J segment lost 0 bases and the V segment lost 5 bases, leaving 8 bases of the junction unmatched.

The rearrangement links TRBV5-1 to TRBJ2-3, with 9 bases identical to TRBD1. Germline loops: CDR1 SGHRS, CDR2 YFSETQ. This CDR3 is built from 16 residues. V shed 0 bases and J 3 bases; nucleotides not matched to a gene: 5. In DNA, the CDR3 is TGCGCCAGCAGCTTGGGATACAGGGGGCTTACAGATACGCAGTATTTT. It is translated as CASSLGYRGLTDTQYF.

The count of this clone is one. The chain joins TRBV3-1 (or the pseudogene TRBV3-2) to TRBJ2-7; D is unclear. This CDR3 contains 14 residues. V shed 5 bases and J shed 2 bases, with 13 bases lying between them. Per germline, CDR1 LGHDT and CDR2 YNNKEL (reference sequence). CDR3 nucleotides: TGTGCCAGCAGCGCGGACGGCGGAACCTACGAGCAGTACTTC. Translated: CASSADGGTYEQYF.

This sequence joins TRBV2 and TRBJ2-2; 8 bases are a match to TRBD1. The CDR3 is 13 amino acids. V lost 10 bases to trimming and J lost 3 bases; unmatched junction nucleotides: 4. CDR1 SNHLY and CDR2 FYNNEI come from the germline V gene. The CDR3 region is CATRTGYTGELFF. The CDR3 nucleotides read TGTGCCACCCGGACAGGGTACACCGGGGAGCTGTTTTTT.

In its sample, this clone was seen a few times. The rearrangement joins TRBV7-9 to TRBJ1-5, with unresolved D. Trimming pared 2 bases from V and 2 bases from J, leaving 10 bases between. CDR1 and CDR2 from the germline V gene are SEHNR and FQNEAQ (reference sequence). There are 15 residues in the CDR3. CDR3 coding DNA: TGTGCCAGCAGCTTAACCGGGGAGGGCAATCAGCCCCAGCATTTT. It codes for CASSLTGEGNQPQHF.

V usage is TRBV18 and J usage is TRBJ2-5; D remains unclear. V was pared by 2 bases and J by 1 base, with 8 bases between. CDR1 and CDR2 from the germline V gene are KGHSH and LQKENI. The CDR3 consists of 14 residues. The CDR3 nucleotides are TGTGCCAGCTCACCATACGGGCCCCAAGAGACCCAGTACTTC. Translation gives CASSPYGPQETQYF.

This chain joins TRBV5-5 and TRBJ2-1; 10 bases match TRBD2. CDR1 is SGHKS, CDR2 YYEKEE, per germline (reference sequence). CDR3 size: 18 residues. J gave up 6 bases and V 4 bases, and 16 bases lay outside the gene matches. The chain's CDR3 is CASSVGLLAGVSVNEQFF. The DNA of the CDR3 is TGTGCCAGCAGCGTGGGACTTCTAGCGGGGGTTAGTGTCAATGAGCAGTTCTTC.